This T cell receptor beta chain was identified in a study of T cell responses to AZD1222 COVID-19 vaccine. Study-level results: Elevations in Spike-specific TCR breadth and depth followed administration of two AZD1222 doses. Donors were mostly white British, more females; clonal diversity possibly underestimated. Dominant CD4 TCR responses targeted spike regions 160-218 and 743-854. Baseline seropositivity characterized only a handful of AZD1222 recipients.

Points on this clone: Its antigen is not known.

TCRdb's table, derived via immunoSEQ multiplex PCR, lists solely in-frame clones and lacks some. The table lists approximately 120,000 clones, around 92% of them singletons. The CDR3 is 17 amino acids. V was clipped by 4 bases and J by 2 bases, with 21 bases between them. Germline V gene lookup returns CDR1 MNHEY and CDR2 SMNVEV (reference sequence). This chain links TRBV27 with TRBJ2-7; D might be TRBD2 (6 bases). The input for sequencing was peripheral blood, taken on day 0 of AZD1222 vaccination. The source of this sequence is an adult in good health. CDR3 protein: CASSSTFRRGLTYEQYF. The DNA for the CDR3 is TGTGCCAGCAGTTCGACCTTTCGGAGGGGCCTTACCTACGAGCAGTACTTC.